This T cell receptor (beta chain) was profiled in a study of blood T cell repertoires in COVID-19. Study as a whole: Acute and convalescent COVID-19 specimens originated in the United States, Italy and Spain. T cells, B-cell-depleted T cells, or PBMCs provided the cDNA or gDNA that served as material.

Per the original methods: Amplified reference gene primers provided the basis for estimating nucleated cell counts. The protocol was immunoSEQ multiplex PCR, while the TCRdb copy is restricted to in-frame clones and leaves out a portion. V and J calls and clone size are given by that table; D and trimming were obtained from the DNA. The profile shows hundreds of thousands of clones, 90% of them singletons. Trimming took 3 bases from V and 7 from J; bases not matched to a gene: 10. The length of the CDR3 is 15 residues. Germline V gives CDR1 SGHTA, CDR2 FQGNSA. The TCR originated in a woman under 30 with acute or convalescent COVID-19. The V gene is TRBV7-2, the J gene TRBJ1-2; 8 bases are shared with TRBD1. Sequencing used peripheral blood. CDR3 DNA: TGTGCCAGCAGCTTCGCTTCGCTTGGACAGGGTGGCTACACCTTC. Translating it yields CASSFASLGQGGYTF.